This passage covers 18 T cell receptor beta chains from one sample sequenced in a study of T-cell memory formation after mild COVID-19. TCRdb used MiXCR to reprocess the 5' RACE reads, holding one entry per CDR3 protein. The sample consists of fewer than 250,000 distinct CDR3 sequences, roughly 18% of them appearing once. The sample taken for sequencing was PBMCs or a T cell subset sorted from them (not recorded which). These receptors all come from an adult woman who had mild COVID-19 (a few samples of this study predate the infection). Cell type and time point are not known.

This clonotype occurred a few times. This chain links TRBV30 with TRBJ2-1; TRBD1 agrees at 7 bases. Germline V gives CDR1 GTSNPN, CDR2 SVGIG (reference sequence). The ends lost 4 bases at V and 7 bases at J; junction bases unmatched: 10. The CDR3 loop spans 14 amino acids. The CDR3 protein is CAWMLQGIWNEQFF. CDR3 coding DNA: TGTGCCTGGATGCTACAGGGGATTTGGAATGAGCAGTTCTTC. Variable domain in full (rest from reference TRBV30 and TRBJ2-1): SQTIHQWPATLVQPVGSPLSLECTVEGTSNPNLYWYRQAAGRGLQLLFYSVGIGQISSEVPQNLSASRPQDRQFILSSKKLLLSDSGFYLCAWMLQGIWNEQFFGPGTRLTVL.

The CDR3 sequence is CASSPVQGYFGRSYNEQFF. For the CDR3, the DNA is TGTGCCAGCAGCCCCGTCCAGGGGTATTTCGGAAGGTCCTACAATGAGCAGTTCTTC. The gene calls are TRBV11-3 and TRBJ2-1; D is perhaps TRBD1 (6 bases). Germline V lookup: CDR1 SGHNT, CDR2 YENEEA. Trimming left V 5 bases short and J 1 base short, with 24 bases between. This CDR3 is 19 amino acids long.

This clonotype was seen repeatedly, ten times or more. This rearrangement joins TRBV10-3 to TRBJ2-3; D is perhaps TRBD2 (5 bases). The CDR3 consists of 11 residues. The germline V and J ends were trimmed by 8 bases and 4 bases, with 7 bases remaining between them. CDR1 and CDR2 from the germline V gene are ENHRY and SYGVKD. CDR3 sequence reads: CAIAGADTQYF. The CDR3 nucleotides are TGTGCCATCGCCGGGGCAGATACGCAGTATTTT.

This clonotype was counted a few times. The chain joins TRBV7-2 to TRBJ1-1; D ambiguous. The CDR3 spans 13 residues. V dropped 2 bases and J dropped 1 base, with 5 bases sitting between them. Germline CDR1 and CDR2: SGHTA and FQGNSA. The chain's CDR3 is CASSLHQNTEAFF. CDR3 bases: TGTGCCAGCAGCTTACATCAGAACACTGAAGCTTTCTTT.

This clonotype turned up a few times. The chain recombines TRBV5-4 with TRBJ1-2, with D unresolved. Between the trimmed V and J ends, which lost 5 bases and 5 bases, there was a span of 13 bases. The CDR3 spans 13 residues. CDR1 and CDR2 (germline): SGHNT, YYREEE (reference sequence). The CDR3 loop is CASSLEMDYGYTF. CDR3 nucleotide sequence: TGTGCCAGCAGTCTCGAAATGGATTATGGCTACACCTTC.

The gene calls are TRBV5-1 and TRBJ2-3; 11 bases are shared with TRBD2. With 3 bases clipped from V and 3 bases from J, the junction kept 9 bases outside the gene matches. The CDR3 totals 17 residues. CDR1 SGHRS and CDR2 YFSETQ come from the germline V gene. In nucleotides, the CDR3 is TGCGCCAGCAGCTGGACTAGCGGGTCGGGAGGGACAGATACGCAGTATTTT. Its translation is CASSWTSGSGGTDTQYF. The full variable domain, rest sourced from reference TRBV5-1 and TRBJ2-3, is KAGVTQTPRYLIKTRGQQVTLSCSPISGHRSVSWYQQTPGQGLQFLFEYFSETQRNKGNFPGRFSGRQFSNSRSEMNVSTLELGDSALYLCASSWTSGSGGTDTQYFGPGTRLTVL.

This clonotype was counted a few times. The chain employs TRBV29-1 and TRBJ2-7, with TRBD2 matching over 9 bases. The CDR3 totals 16 residues. V lost 1 base to trimming and J lost 4 bases; unmatched junction nucleotides: 11. Germline V gene lookup returns CDR1 SQVTM and CDR2 ANQGSEA. The CDR3 bases are TGCAGCGTTGAAGGTTCGATGAGCGGGGGGTCATACGAGCAGTACTTC. Residues: CSVEGSMSGGSYEQYF.

The table lists this clonotype with a few counts. This chain links TRBV20-1 with TRBJ2-7; 7 bases are shared with TRBD1. CDR1 is DFQATT, CDR2 SNEGSKA, per germline (reference sequence). The length of the CDR3 is 15 residues. V was clipped by 5 bases and J by 8 bases; unmatched bases: 18. The chain's CDR3 is CSAPPAGQALQQQYF. The CDR3 nucleotides read TGCAGTGCTCCTCCGGCCGGACAGGCCCTACAACAGCAGTACTTC.

The J gene is TRBJ1-1, the V gene TRBV7-9, with 8 nucleotides matching TRBD1. The trim removed 4 bases at V and 1 base at J, leaving 5 bases unmatched. The CDR3 contains 15 residues. Germline V gives CDR1 SEHNR, CDR2 FQNEAQ (reference sequence). The CDR3, as DNA: TGTGCCAGCAGCTACGCGACAGGGGCGAACACTGAAGCTTTCTTT. Translating gives CASSYATGANTEAFF.

This clonotype is medium-sized. The chain joins TRBV20-1 to TRBJ2-3; TRBD2 agrees at 8 bases. The CDR3 extends over 14 amino acids. Trimming at V came to 6 bases and at J to 1 base, leaving 6 bases not matched to a gene. The V gene's germline CDR1 is DFQATT and CDR2 SNEGSKA (reference sequence). This chain's CDR3 is CSANAGGRTDTQYF. The DNA for the CDR3 is TGCAGTGCCAACGCGGGGGGTCGCACAGATACGCAGTATTTT.

This clonotype was detected a few times. The chain is built from TRBV6-2 or TRBV6-3 and TRBJ2-1; possible D gene TRBD2, 5 bases. The V end lost 7 bases, the J end lost 0 bases, and 22 bases lay between the germline ends. In germline, CDR1 is MNHEY, CDR2 SVGEGT. The CDR3 covers 18 residues. The DNA for the CDR3 is TGTGCCAGCATTGGACTGGCAGCCCACAAAAGCTCCTACAATGAGCAGTTCTTC. As protein: CASIGLAAHKSSYNEQFF.

This clonotype was recorded many times. The chain uses TRBV5-1 and TRBJ1-1, with D possibly matching TRBD1 (5 bases). The CDR3 consists of 13 residues. Germline CDR1 SGHRS, CDR2 YFSETQ. Trimming pared 3 bases from V and 5 bases from J, leaving 11 bases between. The CDR3 loop reads CASSSARQTEAFF. In nucleotides, the CDR3 is TGCGCCAGCAGCTCAGCGAGACAGACTGAAGCTTTCTTT.

The gene calls are TRBV29-1 and TRBJ2-3; D remains ambiguous. This CDR3 is built from 14 residues. V was shortened by 8 bases and J by 0 bases, with 15 bases between the two germline ends. Germline V lookup: CDR1 SQVTM, CDR2 ANQGSEA. CDR3 amino acids: CSTRTAPSTDTQYF. In DNA, the CDR3 is TGCAGCACAAGGACCGCCCCTAGCACAGATACGCAGTATTTT.

In this sample, this clonotype turned up a few times. The chain couples TRBV6-5 to TRBJ1-1; D is possibly TRBD1 (5 bases). Per the germline V gene, CDR1 is MNHEY and CDR2 is SVGAGI. Trimming stripped 2 bases from V and 8 bases from J, with 12 bases between. The CDR3 is 13 residues long. The DNA for the CDR3 is TGTGCCAGCAGTTACGCGATCGGGGGAGAAGCTTTCTTT. This encodes CASSYAIGGEAFF.

The chain uses TRBV5-1 and TRBJ1-2, with 9 positions matching TRBD1. The V gene's germline CDR1 is SGHRS and CDR2 YFSETQ. V shed 4 bases and J 3 bases; nucleotides not matched to a gene: 1. The CDR3 has 13 residues. CDR3 sequence: CASSRTGDYGYTF. CDR3 bases: TGCGCCAGCAGCCGGACAGGGGACTATGGCTACACCTTC.

The chain carries TRBV5-1 and TRBJ2-3; either TRBD1 or TRBD2 may fit D (5 bases each). Trimming took 4 bases from V and 2 from J, leaving 11 bases between them. CDR3 length equals 14 residues. Germline V gene lookup returns CDR1 SGHRS and CDR2 YFSETQ. CDR3: CASSPGTNTDTQYF. Here the CDR3 DNA reads TGCGCCAGCAGCCCCGGGACGAACACAGATACGCAGTATTTT.

This clonotype was seen a handful of times. The chain is built from TRBV25-1 and TRBJ1-6; 7 positions match TRBD1. This CDR3 region has 12 residues. The junction had 4 bases not matched to a gene; V was cut back by 7 bases and J by 10 bases. Germline-derived CDR1 and CDR2 are MGHDK and SYGVNS. This CDR3 reads CASTPGGSPLHF. The CDR3 DNA sequence: TGTGCCAGCACCCCAGGGGGGTCACCCCTCCACTTT. The entire variable domain, with the rest obtained from reference TRBV25-1 and TRBJ1-6, is as follows: EADIYQTPRYLVIGTGKKITLECSQTMGHDKMYWYQQDPGMELHLIHYSYGVNSTEKGDLSSESTVSRIRTEHFPLTLESARPSHTSQYLCASTPGGSPLHFGNGTRLTVT.

This clonotype was seen more than once but under ten times. This chain uses TRBV5-6 with TRBJ1-5, with D perhaps matching TRBD1 (6 bases). This CDR3 is 16 amino acids long. CDR1 and CDR2 (germline): SGHDT, YYEEEE. V was shortened by 4 bases and J by 5 bases, with 19 bases between the two germline ends. The CDR3: CASSRFTGSVHQPQHF. CDR3 sequence (DNA): TGTGCCAGCAGCCGTTTTACAGGGTCTGTGCATCAGCCCCAGCATTTT.